This TCR beta chain emerged from a study of CD8 T cells in ankylosing spondylitis. Findings of the study overall: Some of the motif variants had earlier been found in reactive arthritis patients' fluid and blood. Enrichment of disease-linked clones was reportedly significant in matched ankylosing spondylitis synovial fluid. Disease-linked clones bore a CD8+ phenotype and were relatively rare in peripheral blood.

In TCRdb, the 5' RACE reads were re-called with MiXCR into one record per CDR3 protein. The table has 350,000 or so distinct CDR3 sequences, around a tenth seen once. This clonotype was seen a few times. Its cognate antigen is unknown. Germline CDR1 DFQATT, CDR2 SNEGSKA (reference sequence). Between the trimmed V and J ends, which lost 0 bases and 0 bases, there was a span of 9 bases. The CDR3 has 15 amino acids. This sequence joins TRBV20-1 and TRBJ2-1; no definite D call. The source material was blood, either unsorted or a sorted T cell fraction (not recorded which). This TCR derives from a female donor with ankylosing spondylitis or in good health (not recorded which). DNA of the CDR3: TGCAGTGCTAGAGATCGTGGCCACTCCTACAATGAGCAGTTCTTC. Protein: CSARDRGHSYNEQFF.